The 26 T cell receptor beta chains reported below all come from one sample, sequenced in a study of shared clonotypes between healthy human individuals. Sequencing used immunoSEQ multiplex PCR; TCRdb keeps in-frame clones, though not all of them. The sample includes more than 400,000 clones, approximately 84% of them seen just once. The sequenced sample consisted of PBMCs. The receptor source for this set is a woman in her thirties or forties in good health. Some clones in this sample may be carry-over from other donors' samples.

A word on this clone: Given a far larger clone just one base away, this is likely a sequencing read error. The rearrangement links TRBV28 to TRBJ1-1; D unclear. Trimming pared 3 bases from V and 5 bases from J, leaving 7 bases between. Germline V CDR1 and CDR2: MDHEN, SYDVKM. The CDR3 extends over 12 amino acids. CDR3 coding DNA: TGTGCCAGCAGTTTCCACAGTACTGAAGCTTTCTTT. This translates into CASSFHSTEAFF.

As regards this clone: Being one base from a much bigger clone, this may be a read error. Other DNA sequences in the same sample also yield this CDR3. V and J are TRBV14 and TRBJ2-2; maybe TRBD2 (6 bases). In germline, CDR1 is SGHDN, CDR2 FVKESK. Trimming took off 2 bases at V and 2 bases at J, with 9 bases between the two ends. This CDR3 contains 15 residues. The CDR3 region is CASSQKLANTGELFF. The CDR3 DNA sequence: TGTGCCAGCAGCCAAAAACTAGCTAACACCGGGGAGCTGTTTTTT.

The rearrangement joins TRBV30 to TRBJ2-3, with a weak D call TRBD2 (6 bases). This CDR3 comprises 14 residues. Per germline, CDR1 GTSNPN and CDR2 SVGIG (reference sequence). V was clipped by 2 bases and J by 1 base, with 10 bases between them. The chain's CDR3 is CAWSTRGGTDTQYF. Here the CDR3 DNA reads TGTGCCTGGAGTACGCGGGGCGGCACAGATACGCAGTATTTT. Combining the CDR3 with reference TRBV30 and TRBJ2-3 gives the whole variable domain SQTIHQWPATLVQPVGSPLSLECTVEGTSNPNLYWYRQAAGRGLQLLFYSVGIGQISSEVPQNLSASRPQDRQFILSSKKLLLSDSGFYLCAWSTRGGTDTQYFGPGTRLTVL.

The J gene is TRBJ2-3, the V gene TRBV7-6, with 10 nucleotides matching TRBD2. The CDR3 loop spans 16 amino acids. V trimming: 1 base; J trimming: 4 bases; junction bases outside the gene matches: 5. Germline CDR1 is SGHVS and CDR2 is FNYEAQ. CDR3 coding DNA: TGTGCCAGCAGCTTAGGGCTAGCGGGAGAATCAGATACGCAGTATTTT. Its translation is CASSLGLAGESDTQYF.

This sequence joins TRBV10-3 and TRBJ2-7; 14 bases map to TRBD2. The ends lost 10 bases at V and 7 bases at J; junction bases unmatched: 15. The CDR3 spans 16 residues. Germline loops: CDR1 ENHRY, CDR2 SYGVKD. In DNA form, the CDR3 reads TGTGCCAGCAGCGGACTAGCGGGAGGTCGGTCGGTTGAGCAGTACTTC. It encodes CASSGLAGGRSVEQYF.

The CDR3 bases are TGTGCCAGCAGCTTAACGTATCTAGCGCCTATAGCCAAAAACATTCAGTACTTC. Translation: CASSLTYLAPIAKNIQYF. V and J are TRBV7-3 and TRBJ2-4; D might be TRBD2 (6 bases). Trimming cost V 0 bases and J 0 bases, with 15 bases left between them. The CDR3 has 18 amino acids. The germline gives CDR1 SGHTA, CDR2 FQGTGA. Combining the CDR3 with reference TRBV7-3 and TRBJ2-4 gives the whole variable domain GAGVSQTPSNKVTEKGKYVELRCDPISGHTALYWYRQSLGQGPEFLIYFQGTGAADDSGLPNDRFFAVRPEGSVSTLKIQRTERGDSAVYLCASSLTYLAPIAKNIQYFGAGTRLSVL.

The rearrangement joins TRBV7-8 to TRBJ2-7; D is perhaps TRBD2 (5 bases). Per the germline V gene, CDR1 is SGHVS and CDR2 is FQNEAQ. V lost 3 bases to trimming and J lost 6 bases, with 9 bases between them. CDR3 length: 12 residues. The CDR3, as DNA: TGTGCCAGCAGCTTCACTAGGCGCGAGCAGTACTTC. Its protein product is CASSFTRREQYF.

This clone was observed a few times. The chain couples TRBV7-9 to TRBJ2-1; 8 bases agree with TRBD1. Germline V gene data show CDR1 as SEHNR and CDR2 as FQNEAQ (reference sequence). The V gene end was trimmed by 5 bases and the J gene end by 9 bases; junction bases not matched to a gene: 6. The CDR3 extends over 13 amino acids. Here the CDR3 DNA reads TGTGCCAGCAGCCGCCAGGGGGCGGGTGAGCAGTTCTTC. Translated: CASSRQGAGEQFF.

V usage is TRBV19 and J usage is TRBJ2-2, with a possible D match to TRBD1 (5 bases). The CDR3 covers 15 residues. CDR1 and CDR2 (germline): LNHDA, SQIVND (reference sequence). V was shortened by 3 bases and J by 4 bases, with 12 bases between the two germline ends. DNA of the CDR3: TGTGCCAGTAGTATGGCGACAGACCCCACCGGGGAGCTGTTTTTT. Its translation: CASSMATDPTGELFF.

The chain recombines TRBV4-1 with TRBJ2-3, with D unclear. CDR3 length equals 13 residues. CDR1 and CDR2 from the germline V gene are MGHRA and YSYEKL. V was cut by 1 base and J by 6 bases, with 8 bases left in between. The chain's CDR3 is CASSQVYLDTQYF. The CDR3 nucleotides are TGCGCCAGCAGCCAAGTCTACCTGGATACGCAGTATTTT.

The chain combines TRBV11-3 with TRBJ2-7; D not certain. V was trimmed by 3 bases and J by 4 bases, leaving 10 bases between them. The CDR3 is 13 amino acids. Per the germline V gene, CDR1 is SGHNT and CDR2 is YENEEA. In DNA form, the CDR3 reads TGTGCCAGCAGCTTCGCCCCTGGATACGAGCAGTACTTC. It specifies CASSFAPGYEQYF.

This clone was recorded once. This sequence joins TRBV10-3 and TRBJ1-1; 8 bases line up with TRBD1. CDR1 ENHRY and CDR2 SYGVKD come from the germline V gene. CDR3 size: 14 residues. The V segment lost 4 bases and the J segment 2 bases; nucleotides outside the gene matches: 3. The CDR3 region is CAISVDRANTEAFF. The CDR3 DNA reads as TGTGCCATCAGTGTGGACAGGGCAAACACTGAAGCTTTCTTT.

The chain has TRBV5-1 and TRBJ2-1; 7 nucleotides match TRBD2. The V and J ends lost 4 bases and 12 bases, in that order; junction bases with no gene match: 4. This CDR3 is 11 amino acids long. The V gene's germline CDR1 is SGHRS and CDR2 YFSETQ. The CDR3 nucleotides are TGCGCCAGCAGCGCCGGACTAGGGCAGTTCTTC. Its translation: CASSAGLGQFF.

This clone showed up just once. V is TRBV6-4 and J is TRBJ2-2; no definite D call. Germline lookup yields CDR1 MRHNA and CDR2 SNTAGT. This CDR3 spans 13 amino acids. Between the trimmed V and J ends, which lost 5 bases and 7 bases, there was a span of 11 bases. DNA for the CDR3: TGTGCCAGCAGTCCCGATGTCGGCGGGGAGCTGTTTTTT. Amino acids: CASSPDVGGELFF.

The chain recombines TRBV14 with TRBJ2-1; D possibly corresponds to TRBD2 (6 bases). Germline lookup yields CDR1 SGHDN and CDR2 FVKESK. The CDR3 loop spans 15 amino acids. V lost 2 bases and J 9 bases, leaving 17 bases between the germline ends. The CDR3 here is CASSQSFRRATEQFF. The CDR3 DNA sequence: TGTGCCAGCAGCCAATCATTCCGGAGGGCCACTGAGCAGTTCTTC.

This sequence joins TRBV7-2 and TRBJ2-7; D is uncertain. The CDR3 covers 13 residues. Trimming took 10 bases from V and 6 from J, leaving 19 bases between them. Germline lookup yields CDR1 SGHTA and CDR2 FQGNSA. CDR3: CATNPRISGEQYF. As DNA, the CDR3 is TGTGCCACCAACCCGAGGATTTCGGGCGAGCAGTACTTC.

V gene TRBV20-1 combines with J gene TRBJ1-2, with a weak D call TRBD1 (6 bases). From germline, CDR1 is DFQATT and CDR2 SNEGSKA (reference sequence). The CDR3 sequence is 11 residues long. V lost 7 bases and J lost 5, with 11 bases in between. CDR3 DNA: TGCAGTGTTGGACAGCAGTATGGCTACACCTTC. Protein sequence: CSVGQQYGYTF.

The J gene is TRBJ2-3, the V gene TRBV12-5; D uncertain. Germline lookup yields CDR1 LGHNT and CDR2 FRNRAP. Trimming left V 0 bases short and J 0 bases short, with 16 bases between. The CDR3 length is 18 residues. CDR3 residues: CASGLVLAASPSTDTQYF. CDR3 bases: TGTGCTAGTGGTTTGGTACTTGCGGCGTCCCCTAGCACAGATACGCAGTATTTT.

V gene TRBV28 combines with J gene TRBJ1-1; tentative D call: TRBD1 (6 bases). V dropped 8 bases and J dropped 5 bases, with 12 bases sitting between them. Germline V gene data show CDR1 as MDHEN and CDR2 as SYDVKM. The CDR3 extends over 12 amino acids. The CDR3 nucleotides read TGTGCCAGCCTTCCAAGGGGGACTGAAGCTTTCTTT. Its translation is CASLPRGTEAFF. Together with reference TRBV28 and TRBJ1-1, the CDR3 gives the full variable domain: DVKVTQSSRYLVKRTGEKVFLECVQDMDHENMFWYRQDPGLGLRLIYFSYDVKMKEKGDIPEGYSVSREKKERFSLILESASTNQTSMYLCASLPRGTEAFFGQGTRLTVV.

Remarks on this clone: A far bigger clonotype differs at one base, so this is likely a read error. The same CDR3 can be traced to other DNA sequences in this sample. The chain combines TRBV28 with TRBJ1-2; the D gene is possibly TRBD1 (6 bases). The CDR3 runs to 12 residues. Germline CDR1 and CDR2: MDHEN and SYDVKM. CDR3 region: CASSSQGSGYTF. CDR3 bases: TGTGCAAGCAGTTCACAGGGATCTGGCTACACCTTC.

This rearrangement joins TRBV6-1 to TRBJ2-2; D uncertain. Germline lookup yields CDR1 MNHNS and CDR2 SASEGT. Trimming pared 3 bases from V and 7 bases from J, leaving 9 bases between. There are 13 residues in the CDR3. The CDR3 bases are TGTGCCAGCAGTGACAGGCTGGGCGGGGAGCTGTTTTTT. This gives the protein CASSDRLGGELFF.

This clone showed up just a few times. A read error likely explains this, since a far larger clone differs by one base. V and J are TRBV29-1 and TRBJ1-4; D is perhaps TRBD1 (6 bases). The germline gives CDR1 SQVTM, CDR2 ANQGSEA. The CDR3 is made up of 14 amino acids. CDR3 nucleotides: TGCAGCGTTGAAGCGGTGGGGGGCGTTGAAAGACTGTTTTTT. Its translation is CSVEAVGGVERLFF.

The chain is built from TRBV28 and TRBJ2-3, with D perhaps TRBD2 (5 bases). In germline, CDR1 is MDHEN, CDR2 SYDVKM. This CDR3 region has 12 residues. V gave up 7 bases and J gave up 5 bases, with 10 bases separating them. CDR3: CASKEGVDTQYF. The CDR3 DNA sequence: TGTGCCAGCAAAGAGGGTGTAGATACGCAGTATTTT.

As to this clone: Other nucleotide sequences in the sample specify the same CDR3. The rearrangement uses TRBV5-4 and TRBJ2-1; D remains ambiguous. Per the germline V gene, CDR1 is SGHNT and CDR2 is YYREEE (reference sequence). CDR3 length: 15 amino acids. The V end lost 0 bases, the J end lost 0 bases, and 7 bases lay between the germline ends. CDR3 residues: CASSLGGSSYNEQFF. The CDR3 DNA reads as TGTGCCAGCAGCTTGGGGGGAAGCTCCTACAATGAGCAGTTCTTC. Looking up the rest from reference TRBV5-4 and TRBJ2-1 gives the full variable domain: ETGVTQSPTHLIKTRGQQVTLRCSSQSGHNTVSWYQQALGQGPQFIFQYYREEENGRGNFPPRFSGLQFPNYSSELNVNALELDDSALYLCASSLGGSSYNEQFFGPGTRLTVL.

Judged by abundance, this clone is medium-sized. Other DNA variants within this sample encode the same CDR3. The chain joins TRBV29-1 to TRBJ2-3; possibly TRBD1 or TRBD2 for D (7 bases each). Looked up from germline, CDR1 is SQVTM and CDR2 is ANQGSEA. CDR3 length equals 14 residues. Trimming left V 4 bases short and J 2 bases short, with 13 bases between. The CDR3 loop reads CSVAQGGNTDTQYF. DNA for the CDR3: TGCAGCGTTGCTCAGGGGGGGAACACAGATACGCAGTATTTT.

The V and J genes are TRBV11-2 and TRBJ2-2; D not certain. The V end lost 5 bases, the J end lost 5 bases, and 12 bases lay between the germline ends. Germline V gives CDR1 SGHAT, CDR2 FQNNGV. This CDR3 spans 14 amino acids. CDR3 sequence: CASSPRPVTGELFF. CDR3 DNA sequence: TGTGCCAGCAGCCCCCGCCCCGTTACCGGGGAGCTGTTTTTT.